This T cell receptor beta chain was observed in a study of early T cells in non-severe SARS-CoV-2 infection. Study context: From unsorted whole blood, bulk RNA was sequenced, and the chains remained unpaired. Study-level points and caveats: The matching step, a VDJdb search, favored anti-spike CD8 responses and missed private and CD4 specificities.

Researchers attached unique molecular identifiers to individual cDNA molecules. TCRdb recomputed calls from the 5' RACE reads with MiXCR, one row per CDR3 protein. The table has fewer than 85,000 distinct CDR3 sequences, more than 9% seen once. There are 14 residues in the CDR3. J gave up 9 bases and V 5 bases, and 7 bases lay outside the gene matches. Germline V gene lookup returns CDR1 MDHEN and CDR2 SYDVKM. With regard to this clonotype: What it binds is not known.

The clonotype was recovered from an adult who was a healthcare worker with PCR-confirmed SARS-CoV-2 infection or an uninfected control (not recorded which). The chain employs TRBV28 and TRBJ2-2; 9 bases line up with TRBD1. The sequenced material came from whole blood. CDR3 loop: CASSPGTGLRELFF. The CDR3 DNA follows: TGTGCCAGCAGTCCCGGGACAGGGCTTCGGGAGCTGTTTTTT.